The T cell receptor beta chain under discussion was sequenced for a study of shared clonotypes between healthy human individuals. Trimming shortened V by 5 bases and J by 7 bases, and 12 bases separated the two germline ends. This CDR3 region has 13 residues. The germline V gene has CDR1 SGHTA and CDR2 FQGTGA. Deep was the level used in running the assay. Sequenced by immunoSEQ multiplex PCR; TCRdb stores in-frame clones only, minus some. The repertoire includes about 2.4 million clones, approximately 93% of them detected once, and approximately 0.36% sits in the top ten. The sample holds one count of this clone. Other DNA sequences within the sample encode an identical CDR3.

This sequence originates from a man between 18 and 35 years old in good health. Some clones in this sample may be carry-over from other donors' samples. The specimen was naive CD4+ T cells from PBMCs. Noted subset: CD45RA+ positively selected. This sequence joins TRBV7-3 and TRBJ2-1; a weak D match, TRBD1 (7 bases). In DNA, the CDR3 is TGTGCCAGCAGCCCCTCAGGGGGGAATGAGCAGTTCTTC. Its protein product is CASSPSGGNEQFF.